This T cell receptor (beta chain) was captured by sequencing in a study of blood T cell repertoires in COVID-19 (dated by TCRdb to the early 2020s). Study-wide context: The collaborator samples originated in the United States, Italy and Spain and spanned the acute and convalescent phases of COVID-19. The samples were drawn from two sources: the first 160 participants of the ongoing ImmuneRACE study, and approximately 1,300 subjects contributed by 6 global collaborators. A de-identified subject ID, COVID-19 status, age in years and sex were almost always included in the sample metadata. The repertoires were released in a freely available public database intended as a resource for research on the immune response to SARS-CoV-2. The dataset comprised deeply sampled blood TCRbeta repertoires from subjects exposed to, actively infected with, or recovered from COVID-19. The material from the prospective study consisted of cDNA or gDNA derived from T cells, B-cell-depleted T cells, or PBMCs. HLA class I and class II types, where available, came from metadata supplied by the sample provider rather than from assay-based typing.

TCRbeta CDR3 regions were amplified from genomic DNA using the immunoSEQ Assay, a bias-controlled multiplex PCR. On the authors' methods: Within the assay, amplification of reference gene primers was used to estimate how many nucleated cells each sample contained. Sequence reads were collapsed and filtered to measure the absolute abundance of every unique TCRbeta CDR3 rearrangement. For each sample, productive Simpson clonality was calculated as the square root of Simpson's diversity index over productive rearrangements. What TCRdb holds here is the immuneACCESS table cut down to in-frame rearrangements. Part of the clones is not present; checked against another copy, under half of the missing clones reflect an unresolved V gene, and the others are unexplained. The V and J calls and clone size were taken over from that table, and D and trimming were inferred from the DNA. The sample includes roughly 500,000 clones, with 89% observed a single time. The ten biggest clones cover around 0.92% of the sample.

Study-wide findings and limitations: The amount of clinical and demographic metadata varied by source and participant and was provided uncurated.

Spanning cysteine to phenylalanine, the CDR3 consists of 15 amino acids. Here the CDR3 DNA is all that survives: 45 bases in frame from base 1. Clipping removes 4 bases from V and 1 base from J, with 2 as the unmatched junction base count. CDR1 and CDR2, looked up from the germline V gene, are SGHRS and YFSETQ. As for this clone: This receptor's antigen is unknown. No qualities accompany the bases; no much larger clone lies one base away. Distinct nucleotide sequences in the sample also encode this CDR3.

One collaborating source in Seattle enrolled patients during active infection and followed them longitudinally through the course of disease. Whole blood was collected in K2EDTA tubes by collaborating institutions according to the institutions' own protocols. For TCRbeta analysis, collaborators shipped samples as frozen whole blood, isolated PBMCs, or DNA extracted from either of those sample types. The clonotype originates from a man between 18 and 35 years old with COVID-19, enrolled during active disease. Recombination joined TRBV5-1 with TRBJ2-3; a stretch of 11 junction bases matches TRBD2. Material for sequencing was peripheral blood. The DNA reads TGCGCCAGCAGCCAACTAGCGGGAGGCACAGATACGCAGTATTTT. It translates to CASSQLAGGTDTQYF.